This T cell receptor beta chain was sequenced for a study of blood T cell repertoires in COVID-19. CDR3 size: 13 residues. V was trimmed by 4 bases and J by 11 bases, leaving 20 bases between them. Germline V gene sequence: CDR1 GTSNPN, CDR2 SVGIG (reference sequence). The data were produced by immunoSEQ multiplex PCR, yet TCRdb's version contains in-frame clones alone and is incomplete. The sample contains around 37,000 clones, roughly 90% of which appear only once. Sequencing was carried out using peripheral blood. The rearrangement links TRBV30 to TRBJ1-1; D might be TRBD1 (5 bases). The receptor was derived from a man aged 55 to 69 with active or convalescent COVID-19. This CDR3 reads CAWTKPGGRMAFF. The CDR3, as DNA: TGTGCCTGGACCAAACCCGGGGGAAGGATGGCTTTCTTT.